This T cell receptor (beta chain) was recovered during a study of T-cell reconstitution after alpha-beta-depleted transplantation in children. After removal of 6 bases from V and 5 bases from J, the junction contained 9 bases not matched to a gene. The CDR3 sequence is 16 residues long. Germline-derived CDR1 and CDR2 are MDHEN and SYDVKM. Unique molecular identifiers were incorporated when the TCRbeta library was constructed. TCRdb itself ran the PCR reads through MiXCR, one entry per CDR3 protein. The sample lists about 90,000 distinct CDR3 sequences; 7% to 10% were seen once. This clonotype was seen ten or more times.

The V call is TRBV28, the J call TRBJ2-2; TRBD1 aligns across 10 bases. The material was PBMCs from the stem cell graft donor, obtained from the stem cell graft. The clonotype originates from a human donor who donated a stem cell graft to a child with congenital amegakaryocytic thrombocytopenia. For the CDR3, the DNA is TGTGCCAGCAGGACTCTTGGGACAGGGGAAACCGGGGAGCTGTTTTTT. This translates into CASRTLGTGETGELFF.